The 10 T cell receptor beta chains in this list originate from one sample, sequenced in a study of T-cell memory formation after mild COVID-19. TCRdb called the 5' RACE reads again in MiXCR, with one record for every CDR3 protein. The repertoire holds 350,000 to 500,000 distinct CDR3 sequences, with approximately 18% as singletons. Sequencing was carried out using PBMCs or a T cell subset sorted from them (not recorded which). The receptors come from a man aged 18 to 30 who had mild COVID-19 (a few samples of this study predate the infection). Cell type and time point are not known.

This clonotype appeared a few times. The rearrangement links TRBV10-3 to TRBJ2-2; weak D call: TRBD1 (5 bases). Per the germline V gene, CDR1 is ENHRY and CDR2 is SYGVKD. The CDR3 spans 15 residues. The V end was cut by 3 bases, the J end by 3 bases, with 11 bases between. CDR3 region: CAISEGLGDTGELFF. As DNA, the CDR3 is TGTGCCATCAGTGAAGGTCTAGGGGACACCGGGGAGCTGTTTTTT.

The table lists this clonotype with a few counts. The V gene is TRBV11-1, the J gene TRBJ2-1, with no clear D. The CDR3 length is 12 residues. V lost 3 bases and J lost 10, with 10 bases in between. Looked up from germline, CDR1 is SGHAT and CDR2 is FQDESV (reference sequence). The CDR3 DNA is TGTGCCAGCAGCTTGGTCAGGCGGGAGCAGTTCTTC. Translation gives CASSLVRREQFF.

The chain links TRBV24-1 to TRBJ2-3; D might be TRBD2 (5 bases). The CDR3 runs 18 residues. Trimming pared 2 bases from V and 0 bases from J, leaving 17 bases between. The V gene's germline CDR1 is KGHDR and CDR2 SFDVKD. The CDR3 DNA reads TGTGCCACCAGTGATTGGAGGTCTGGAACAACTAGCACAGATACGCAGTATTTT. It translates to CATSDWRSGTTSTDTQYF.

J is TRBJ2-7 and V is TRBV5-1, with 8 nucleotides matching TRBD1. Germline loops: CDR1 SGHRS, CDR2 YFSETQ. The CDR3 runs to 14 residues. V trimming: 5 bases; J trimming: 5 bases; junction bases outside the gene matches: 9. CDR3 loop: CASRYQGARDEQYF. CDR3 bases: TGCGCCAGCAGGTATCAGGGGGCGCGGGACGAGCAGTACTTC.

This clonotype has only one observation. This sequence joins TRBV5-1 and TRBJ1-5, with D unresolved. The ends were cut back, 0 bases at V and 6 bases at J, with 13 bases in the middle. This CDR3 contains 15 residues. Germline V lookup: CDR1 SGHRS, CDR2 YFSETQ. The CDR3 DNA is TGCGCCAGCAGCTTGGTCCCCGGAGCTCCTCAGCCCCAGCATTTT. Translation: CASSLVPGAPQPQHF.

The chain's CDR3 is CASSLVPDQPQHF. CDR3 in DNA: TGCGCCAGCAGCTTGGTTCCAGATCAGCCCCAGCATTTT. The chain couples TRBV5-1 to TRBJ1-5; D gene unclear. CDR1 is SGHRS, CDR2 YFSETQ, per germline. V was trimmed by 0 bases and J by 5 bases, leaving 6 bases between them. The CDR3 is 13 residues long. The complete variable domain, with remaining parts taken from reference TRBV5-1 and TRBJ1-5, reads KAGVTQTPRYLIKTRGQQVTLSCSPISGHRSVSWYQQTPGQGLQFLFEYFSETQRNKGNFPGRFSGRQFSNSRSEMNVSTLELGDSALYLCASSLVPDQPQHFGDGTRLSIL.

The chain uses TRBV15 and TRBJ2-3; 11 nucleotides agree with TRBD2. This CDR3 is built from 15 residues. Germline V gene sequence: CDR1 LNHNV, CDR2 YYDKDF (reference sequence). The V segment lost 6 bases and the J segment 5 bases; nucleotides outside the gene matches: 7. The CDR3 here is CATRIAGGPVDTQYF. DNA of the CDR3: TGTGCCACCAGGATAGCGGGGGGGCCGGTAGATACGCAGTATTTT.

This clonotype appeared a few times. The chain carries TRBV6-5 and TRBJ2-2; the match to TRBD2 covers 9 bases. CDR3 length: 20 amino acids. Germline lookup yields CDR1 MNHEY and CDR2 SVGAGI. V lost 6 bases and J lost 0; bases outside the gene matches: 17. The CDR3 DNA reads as TGTGCCAGCAGCCGCGACTTAGCGGGGGTTTACTCCTCGAACACCGGGGAGCTGTTTTTT. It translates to CASSRDLAGVYSSNTGELFF.

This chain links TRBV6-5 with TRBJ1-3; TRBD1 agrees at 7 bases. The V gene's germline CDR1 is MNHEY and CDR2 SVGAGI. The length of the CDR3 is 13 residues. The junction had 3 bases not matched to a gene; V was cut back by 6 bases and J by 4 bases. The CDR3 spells CASRTGPGNTIYF. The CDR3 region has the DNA TGTGCCAGCAGGACAGGGCCAGGAAACACCATATATTTT.

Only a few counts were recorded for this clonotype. CDR3 sequence: CASSPSRVRSSYNEQFF. In nucleotides, the CDR3 is TGTGCCAGCAGCCCAAGCAGGGTTCGTAGTTCCTACAATGAGCAGTTCTTC. The V gene is TRBV7-8, the J gene TRBJ2-1; possibly TRBD1 for D (5 bases). Per the germline V gene, CDR1 is SGHVS and CDR2 is FQNEAQ. The CDR3 runs to 17 residues. V was pared by 5 bases and J by 1 base, with 18 bases between. Using reference TRBV7-8 and TRBJ2-1 for the parts outside the CDR3, the full variable domain is GAGVSQSPRYKVAKRGQDVALRCDPISGHVSLFWYQQALGQGPEFLTYFQNEAQLDKSGLPSDRFFAERPEGSVSTLKIQRTQQEDSAVYLCASSPSRVRSSYNEQFFGPGTRLTVL.